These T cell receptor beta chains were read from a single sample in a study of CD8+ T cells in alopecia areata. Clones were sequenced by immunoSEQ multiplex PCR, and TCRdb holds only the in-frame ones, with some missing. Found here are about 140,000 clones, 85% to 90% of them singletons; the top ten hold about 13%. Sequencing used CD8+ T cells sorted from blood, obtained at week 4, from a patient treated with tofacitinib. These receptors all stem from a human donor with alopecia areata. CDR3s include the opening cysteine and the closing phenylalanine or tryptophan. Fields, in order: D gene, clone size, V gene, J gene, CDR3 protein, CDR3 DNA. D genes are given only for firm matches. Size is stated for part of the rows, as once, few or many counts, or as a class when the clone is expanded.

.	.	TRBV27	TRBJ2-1	CASSLSLEPYNEQFF	TGTGCCAGCAGTTTGAGCCTAGAACCCTACAATGAGCAGTTCTTC
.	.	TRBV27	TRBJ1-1	CASSLYAWDTEAFF	TGTGCCAGCAGTTTATATGCGTGGGACACTGAAGCTTTCTTT
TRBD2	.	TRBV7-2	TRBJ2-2	CASRGDRYTGELFF	TGTGCCTCACGGGGGGACCGTTACACCGGGGAGCTGTTTTTT
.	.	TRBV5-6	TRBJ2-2	CASTYWGDTGELFF	TGTGCCAGCACCTACTGGGGGGACACCGGGGAGCTGTTTTTT
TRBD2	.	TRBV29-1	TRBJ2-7	CSVESGEGYEQYF	TGCAGCGTTGAATCTGGGGAGGGCTACGAGCAGTACTTC
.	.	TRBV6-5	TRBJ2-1	CASSSVAVSTYNEQFF	TGTGCCAGCAGTTCTGTCGCGGTTTCGACCTACAATGAGCAGTTCTTC
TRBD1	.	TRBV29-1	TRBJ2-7	CSVATGQGEFYEQYF	TGCAGCGTTGCGACGGGACAGGGGGAATTCTACGAGCAGTACTTC
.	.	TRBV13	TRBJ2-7	CASSGGDGDLPYEQYF	TGTGCCAGCAGCGGCGGAGACGGAGACCTCCCCTACGAGCAGTACTTC
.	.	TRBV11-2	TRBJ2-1	CASTDYSYNEQFF	TGTGCCAGCACGGACTATTCCTACAATGAGCAGTTCTTC
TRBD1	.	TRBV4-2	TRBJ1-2	CASSQNRDRVHGYTF	TGTGCCAGCAGCCAAAACCGGGACAGGGTTCATGGCTACACCTTC
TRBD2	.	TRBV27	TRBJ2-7	CASSLGTTSVYEQYF	TGTGCCAGCAGTTTAGGGACGACTAGCGTGTACGAGCAGTACTTC
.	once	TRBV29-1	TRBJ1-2	CSVEDPGNYGYTF	TGCAGCGTTGAAGATCCAGGGAACTATGGCTACACCTTC
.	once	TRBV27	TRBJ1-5	CASTADGNQPQHF	TGTGCCAGCACCGCGGACGGGAATCAGCCCCAGCATTTT
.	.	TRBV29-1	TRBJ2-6	CSVVFRDQGSGANVLTF	TGCAGCGTTGTATTCAGGGATCAGGGCTCTGGGGCCAACGTCCTGACTTTC
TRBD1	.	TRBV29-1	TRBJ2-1	CSVIGTGGNEQFF	TGCAGCGTTATAGGGACAGGGGGCAATGAGCAGTTCTTC
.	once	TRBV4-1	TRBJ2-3	CASSPTQFTDTQYF	TGCGCCAGCAGCCCGACCCAGTTCACAGATACGCAGTATTTT
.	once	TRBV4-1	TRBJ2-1	CASAGPEPSSYNEQFF	TGCGCCAGCGCCGGGCCGGAGCCGAGCTCCTACAATGAGCAGTTCTTC
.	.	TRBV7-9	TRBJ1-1	CASSLEQGAEAFF	TGTGCCAGCAGCTTAGAACAGGGTGCTGAAGCTTTCTTT
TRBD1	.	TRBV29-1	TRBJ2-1	CSVEVRSDRYYNEQFF	TGCAGCGTTGAAGTTAGATCGGACAGGTACTACAATGAGCAGTTCTTC
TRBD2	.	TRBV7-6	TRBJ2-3	CASSLAEGLAGVSTDTQYF	TGTGCCAGCAGCTTAGCTGAGGGACTAGCGGGAGTGAGCACAGATACGCAGTATTTT
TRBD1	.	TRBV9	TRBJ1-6	CASSPGQSPSPLHF	TGTGCCAGCAGCCCGGGACAGTCCCCTTCACCCCTCCACTTT
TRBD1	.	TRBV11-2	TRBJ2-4	CASSATGTDIQYF	TGTGCCAGCAGCGCGACAGGGACGGACATTCAGTACTTC
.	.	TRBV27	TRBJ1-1	CASTPFEGTEAFF	TGTGCCAGCACCCCTTTCGAGGGCACTGAAGCTTTCTTT
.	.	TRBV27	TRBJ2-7	CASRGLSPYEQYF	TGTGCCAGCAGAGGACTTTCCCCCTACGAGCAGTACTTC
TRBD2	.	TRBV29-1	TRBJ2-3	CSVAGRLAGGRSTDTQYF	TGCAGCGTTGCGGGTCGGCTAGCGGGAGGTCGAAGCACAGATACGCAGTATTTT
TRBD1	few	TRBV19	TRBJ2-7	CASSTRDSSYEQYF	TGTGCCAGTAGCACCCGGGACAGCTCCTACGAGCAGTACTTC
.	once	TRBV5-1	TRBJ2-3	CASSLAVASTDTQYF	TGCGCCAGCAGCTTGGCCGTTGCCAGCACAGATACGCAGTATTTT
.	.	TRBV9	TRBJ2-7	CASSLSGSGEQYF	TGTGCCAGCAGCTTATCCGGGTCGGGGGAGCAGTACTTC
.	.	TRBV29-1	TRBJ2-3	CSVPLPDTQYF	TGCAGCGTCCCCCTCCCAGATACGCAGTATTTT
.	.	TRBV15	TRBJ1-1	CATSRSLGPVDEAFF	TGTGCCACCAGCAGATCCTTGGGCCCGGTTGATGAAGCTTTCTTT
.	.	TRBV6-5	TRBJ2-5	CASSLMGDQETQYF	TGTGCCAGCAGTTTAATGGGGGATCAAGAGACCCAGTACTTC
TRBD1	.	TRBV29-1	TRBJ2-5	CSVFQPGQKTYYQETQYF	TGCAGCGTCTTCCAACCGGGACAGAAGACCTACTACCAAGAGACCCAGTACTTC
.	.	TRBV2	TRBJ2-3	CASSGERDTQYF	TGTGCCAGCAGCGGAGAGCGGGATACGCAGTATTTT
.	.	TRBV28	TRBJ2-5	CASSYDTALPQETQYF	TGTGCCAGCAGCTACGACACAGCCTTACCTCAAGAGACCCAGTACTTC
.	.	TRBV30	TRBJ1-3	CAWSSGQLGNTIYF	TGTGCCTGGAGTTCGGGTCAGCTTGGAAACACCATATATTTT
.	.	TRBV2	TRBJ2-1	CASTDPYNEQFF	TGTGCCAGCACCGACCCCTACAATGAGCAGTTCTTC
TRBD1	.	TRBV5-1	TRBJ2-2	CASSLGTDTGELFF	TGCGCCAGCAGCCTGGGGACAGACACCGGGGAGCTGTTTTTT
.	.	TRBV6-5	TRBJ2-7	CASSPDGPSYEQYF	TGTGCCAGCAGCCCAGACGGCCCTTCCTACGAGCAGTACTTC
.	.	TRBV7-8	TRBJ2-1	CASSLFASSYNEQFF	TGTGCCAGCAGCTTATTTGCCAGCTCCTACAATGAGCAGTTCTTC
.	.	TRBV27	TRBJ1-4	CASGEWEKLFF	TGTGCCAGCGGCGAATGGGAAAAACTGTTTTTT
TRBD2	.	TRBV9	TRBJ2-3	CASSSSGSTDTQYF	TGTGCCAGCAGCTCTAGCGGGAGCACAGATACGCAGTATTTT
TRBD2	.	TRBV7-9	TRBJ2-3	CASTPTASGGTDTQYF	TGTGCCAGCACCCCCACGGCTAGCGGGGGGACAGATACGCAGTATTTT
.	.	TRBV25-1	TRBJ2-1	CASSEYKPGNEQFF	TGTGCCAGCAGTGAATATAAGCCGGGAAATGAGCAGTTCTTC
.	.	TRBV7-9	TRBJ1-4	CASSLSGEEKLFF	TGTGCCAGCAGCTTGAGTGGGGAGGAAAAACTGTTTTTT
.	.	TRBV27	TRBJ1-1	CASSLSLRVNTEAFF	TGTGCCAGCAGTTTATCCCTCCGGGTGAACACTGAAGCTTTCTTT
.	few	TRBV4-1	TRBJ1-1	CASSQDVGREAFF	TGCGCCAGCAGCCAAGATGTGGGACGCGAAGCTTTCTTT
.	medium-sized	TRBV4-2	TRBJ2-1	CASSQGDYNEQFF	TGTGCCAGCAGCCAAGGGGACTACAATGAGCAGTTCTTC
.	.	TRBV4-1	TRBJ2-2	CASSQDTRGTGELFF	TGCGCCAGCAGCCAAGATACGCGGGGCACCGGGGAGCTGTTTTTT
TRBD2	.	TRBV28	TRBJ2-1	CASSLYGGSSYNEQFF	TGTGCCAGCAGTTTATATGGCGGGAGCTCCTACAATGAGCAGTTCTTC
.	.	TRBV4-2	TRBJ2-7	CASSQAMSYEQYF	TGTGCCAGCAGCCAAGCGATGTCCTACGAGCAGTACTTC